Listed below are T cell receptor beta chains from one sample, sequenced in a study of blood T cell repertoires in COVID-19. Assay used: immunoSEQ multiplex PCR; TCRdb lists only in-frame clones, some missing. The repertoire holds over 90,000 clones, with around nine tenths as singletons. The sequencing sample was made of peripheral blood. Source of these receptors: a man over 45 with active or convalescent COVID-19. The CDR3 runs from the conserved cysteine through the conserved F or W. Each record gives: J gene, clone size, V gene, D gene, CDR3 DNA, CDR3 protein. A D gene is named only where the DNA matches it firmly. Some rows mark clone size as missing; the rest say once, few, many or name a class of expanded clone.

TRBJ1-2 - TRBV6-6 TRBD1 TGTGCCAGCCGACCGGGACAGGGGTCTAACTATGGCTACACCTTC CASRPGQGSNYGYTF
TRBJ2-3 few TRBV9 - TGTGCCAGCAGCGTAGGGCCAGGAGATACGCAGTATTTT CASSVGPGDTQYF
TRBJ1-2 - TRBV11-2 TRBD1 TGTGCCAGCAGCTTAGCCTCGGGACAGGGCCTCTATGGCTACACCTTC CASSLASGQGLYGYTF
TRBJ1-1 once TRBV19 - TGTGCCAGTTCAGACTGGAACACTGAAGCTTTCTTT CASSDWNTEAFF
TRBJ2-7 - TRBV19 TRBD1 TGTGCCAGTAGTATAGAAACCGGGACAGGAGCTGGAGAGCAGTACTTC CASSIETGTGAGEQYF
TRBJ2-1 - TRBV3-1/TRBV3-2 - TGTGCCAGCAGCCAGTCCTCCTCGGAGCAGTTCTTC CASSQSSSEQFF
TRBJ2-3 - TRBV9 - TGTGCCAGCAGCGTTGGTGGGGGCGCAGATACGCAGTATTTT CASSVGGGADTQYF
TRBJ2-1 - TRBV7-2 - TGTGCCAGCAGCTCCCGACTAGATTGGTTCTTC CASSSRLDWFF
TRBJ1-2 once TRBV6-5 - TGTGCCAGCAGTTACTCCCTTGGGGGGAACTATGGCTACACCTTC CASSYSLGGNYGYTF
TRBJ1-6 - TRBV6-5 TRBD1 TGTGCCAGCAGTTACTCGTATACGACAGGGAATACACCCCTCCACTTT CASSYSYTTGNTPLHF
TRBJ2-1 - TRBV7-9 TRBD2 TGTGCCAGCAGCTTAGCGAAGGGGACTAGCGGGTCCTACAATGAGCAGTTCTTC CASSLAKGTSGSYNEQFF
TRBJ2-2 - TRBV11-2 TRBD1 TGTGCCAGCAGCCCTCGACAGGGTTCGAACACCGGGGAGCTGTTTTTT CASSPRQGSNTGELFF
TRBJ2-6 - TRBV5-4 - TGTGCCAGCAGCTTTAGCTCCGGGGCCAACGTCCTGACTTTC CASSFSSGANVLTF
TRBJ1-3 - TRBV27 TRBD1 TGTGCCAGCAGTCCCAACAGGGGTAACTCTGGAAACACCATATATTTT CASSPNRGNSGNTIYF
TRBJ1-1 - TRBV5-6 TRBD1 TGTGCCAGCACGGTGGGCAGGGGGCTTCGAATGAACACTGAAGCTTTCTTT CASTVGRGLRMNTEAFF
TRBJ2-3 - TRBV28 - TGTGCCAGCAGTGTCCAACAGGTTACGCAGTATTTT CASSVQQVTQYF
TRBJ1-5 few TRBV7-8 TRBD1 TGTGCCAGCAGCTCAGGCCGGGACAGGGGTAAGCAGCCCCAGCATTTT CASSSGRDRGKQPQHF
TRBJ1-5 once TRBV6-6 TRBD1 TGTGCCAGCAGTTACGGGCAGGGGGCGAGCAATCAGCCCCAGCATTTT CASSYGQGASNQPQHF
TRBJ1-4 - TRBV3-1/TRBV3-2 - TGTGCCAGCAGCCAAGATCCCACAGTAACTAATGAAAAACTGTTTTTT CASSQDPTVTNEKLFF
TRBJ2-5 - TRBV28 TRBD2 TGTGCCAGCACCCTAGCGGGGGGGCAAGAGACCCAGTACTTC CASTLAGGQETQYF
TRBJ2-3 once TRBV18 - TGTGCCAGCTCACCACGGGACACACGCACAGATACGCAGTATTTT CASSPRDTRTDTQYF
TRBJ1-1 once TRBV19 TRBD1 TGTGCCAGTCGTCCCGGGACAGGGTTGAACACTGAAGCTTTCTTT CASRPGTGLNTEAFF
TRBJ1-1 - TRBV10-2 - TGCGCCAGCAGTGATATAAGGGGGGGCTTGGGTGAAGCTTTCTTT CASSDIRGGLGEAFF
TRBJ1-1 - TRBV4-3 - TGCGCCAGCAGCCAAGATAGAGTGGTGGCTGAAGCTTTCTTT CASSQDRVVAEAFF
TRBJ1-2 - TRBV2 TRBD1 TGTGCCAGCAATTCCGGACAGGACTATGGCTACACCTTC CASNSGQDYGYTF
TRBJ1-5 - TRBV28 - TGTGCCAGCAGCACCGGGACAAGCCCTTCCTATAGCAATCAGCCCCAGCATTTT CASSTGTSPSYSNQPQHF
TRBJ2-1 - TRBV7-2 TRBD1 TGTGCCAGCAGCCCCCGGGACAGGACAATCAATGAGCAGTTCTTC CASSPRDRTINEQFF
TRBJ2-3 - TRBV6-5 - TGTGCCAGCAGTTACTCGACAGCCACAGATACGCAGTATTTT CASSYSTATDTQYF
TRBJ2-4 - TRBV28 TRBD2 TGTGCCAGCAGCAACACTGCGGGGGGCGATAGTTCTCTAGCCAAAAACATTCAGTACTTC CASSNTAGGDSSLAKNIQYF
TRBJ1-3 - TRBV3-1/TRBV3-2 - TGTGCCAGCAGCCAAGTGGAGGCAAAAATCTCTGGAAACACCATATATTTT CASSQVEAKISGNTIYF
TRBJ2-1 - TRBV5-5 TRBD2 TGTGCCAGCAGCGGGCCGGGACTAGCGGGGTTGGGTGAGCAGTTCTTC CASSGPGLAGLGEQFF
TRBJ2-1 few TRBV7-9 TRBD1 TGTGCCAGCAGCCCTGACAGGGTAGTAAATGAGCAGTTCTTC CASSPDRVVNEQFF
TRBJ1-5 - TRBV6-6 TRBD1 TGTGCCAGCAGTTACGAGGGACAGGGCGGTCAGCCCCAGCATTTT CASSYEGQGGQPQHF
TRBJ2-2 - TRBV29-1 TRBD1 TGCAGCGTTGGACAGGGAACCGGGGAGCTGTTTTTT CSVGQGTGELFF
TRBJ2-5 - TRBV7-2 - TGTGCCAGCAGCTTAGCTGGCGGGGAACAAGAGACCCAGTACTTC CASSLAGGEQETQYF
TRBJ1-1 - TRBV28 TRBD1 TGTGCCAGCAGTCCAGGGACAGGGGGTGTCACTGAAGCTTTCTTT CASSPGTGGVTEAFF
TRBJ1-1 - TRBV3-1/TRBV3-2 TRBD1 TGTGCCAGCAGTCGGACAGGGCTGAACACTGAAGCTTTCTTT CASSRTGLNTEAFF
TRBJ1-3 few TRBV2 - TGTGCCAGCAGTGTTGGGGGGGTCGGAAACACCATATATTTT CASSVGGVGNTIYF
TRBJ1-5 - TRBV12-3/TRBV12-4 - TGTGCCAGCAGTTTCGGCAATCAGCCCCAGCATTTT CASSFGNQPQHF